The 4 T cell receptor beta chains listed next were all sequenced from one sample in a study of blood T cell repertoires in COVID-19. Clones were read by immunoSEQ multiplex PCR, and TCRdb kept only the in-frame ones, dropping some. Altogether roughly 80,000 clones are present, about 79% being singletons, with the ten largest covering more than 15%. The sequenced material came from peripheral blood. The receptors stem from a human donor in a cohort sampled during active COVID-19.

The V and J genes are TRBV25-1 and TRBJ2-5, with 9 bases lining up with TRBD2. Trimming cost V 4 bases and J 2 bases; bases outside gene matches: 8. Germline CDR1 reads MGHDK; CDR2 reads SYGVNS. The CDR3 is 16 amino acids. CDR3 nucleotides: TGTGCCAGCAGTGGTTGGAGCGGGGGGCTTCAAGAGACCCAGTACTTC. Translated: CASSGWSGGLQETQYF.

As for this clone: Other DNA sequences in this specimen translate into the identical CDR3. The gene calls are TRBV7-7 and TRBJ2-3; TRBD2 might be the D (6 bases). Germline CDR1 is SSHAT and CDR2 is FNYEAQ (reference sequence). The CDR3 totals 13 residues. The V and J ends lost 0 bases and 6 bases respectively, with 7 bases between them. The chain's CDR3 is CASSLAEGDTQYF. The CDR3 coding sequence is TGTGCCAGCAGCTTAGCGGAGGGGGATACGCAGTATTTT. Supplemented by reference TRBV7-7 and TRBJ2-3, the full variable domain reads GAGVSQSPRYKVTKRGQDVTLRCDPISSHATLYWYQQALGQGPEFLTYFNYEAQPDKSGLPSDRFSAERPEGSISTLTIQRTEQRDSAMYRCASSLAEGDTQYFGPGTRLTVL.

The chain is built from TRBV30 and TRBJ2-2; tentatively, D is TRBD1 (6 bases). CDR1 and CDR2 (germline): GTSNPN, SVGIG (reference sequence). V lost 0 bases, J lost 0 bases, and 8 bases lay in between. The CDR3 contains 15 residues. This CDR3 is CAWSVEGANTGELFF. CDR3 DNA sequence: TGTGCCTGGAGTGTCGAGGGGGCGAACACCGGGGAGCTGTTTTTT.

The J gene is TRBJ2-7, the V gene TRBV4-1; 7 bases map to TRBD1. This CDR3 comprises 15 residues. Germline assignment: CDR1 MGHRA and CDR2 YSYEKL. The V and J ends lost 1 base and 3 bases, in that order; junction bases with no gene match: 6. This chain's CDR3 is CASSQGRDSNYEQYF. CDR3 DNA: TGCGCCAGCAGCCAAGGAAGGGACAGCAACTACGAGCAGTACTTC.